The 14 T cell receptor beta chains below all came from one sample that was sequenced in a study of T cell responses to AZD1222 COVID-19 vaccine (TCRdb year 2021). Library preparation employed the immunoSEQ multiplex PCR assay. The clones in this table, taken by TCRdb from immuneACCESS, are in-frame only. Not every clone is retained; where verified, under half of the shortfall comes from an unresolved V gene, and the cause of the rest is unknown. For this sample there are over 90,000 clones; around 90% appear just once. About 20% of the sample lies in the top ten. The time point label, as the study defines it: baseline before first vaccination. The source was peripheral blood, collected on day 0 of AZD1222 vaccination. Receptor source: an adult in good health.

The chain links TRBV11-2 to TRBJ1-2; unclear D gene. Trimming removed 1 base at V and 5 bases at J, with 11 bases between. CDR3 length: 14 amino acids. The germline CDR1 and CDR2 sequences are SGHAT and FQNNGV. This CDR3 reads CASSLGLSGYGYTF. CDR3 nucleotide sequence: TGTGCCAGCAGCTTAGGGCTTTCGGGGTATGGCTACACCTTC.

The sample holds one count of this clone. The V call is TRBV7-2, the J call TRBJ1-1; D gene unclear. The V and J ends lost 5 bases and 7 bases respectively, with 11 bases between them. Germline V CDR1 and CDR2: SGHTA, FQGNSA. The CDR3 is 12 amino acids. The DNA for the CDR3 is TGTGCCAGCAGCCCAGAGGACCTTGAAGCTTTCTTT. Translation: CASSPEDLEAFF.

J is TRBJ1-3 and V is TRBV19; unclear D gene. The CDR3 is 14 residues long. V shed 10 bases and J shed 1 base, with 14 bases lying between them. From germline, CDR1 is LNHDA and CDR2 SQIVND (reference sequence). CDR3 loop: CATTEGFSGNTIYF. CDR3 in DNA: TGTGCCACCACAGAGGGTTTTTCTGGAAACACCATATATTTT.

The V and J genes are TRBV10-3 and TRBJ2-1; possible D gene TRBD1, 7 bases. V was shortened by 3 bases and J by 9 bases, with 21 bases between the two germline ends. The CDR3 is made up of 16 amino acids. The germline V gene encodes CDR1 ENHRY and CDR2 SYGVKD. The CDR3 loop is CAISDRGANPVAEQFF. The CDR3 region has the DNA TGTGCCATCAGTGACAGGGGGGCCAACCCAGTTGCTGAGCAGTTCTTC.

The chain couples TRBV6-6 to TRBJ1-4, with D possibly TRBD1 on 6 matching bases. From germline, CDR1 is MNHNY and CDR2 SVGAGI (reference sequence). V lost 10 bases, J lost 4 bases, and 16 bases lay in between. This CDR3 is 14 amino acids long. The DNA of the CDR3 is TGTGCCAACACAACCGGGACATATAATGAAAAACTGTTTTTT. Amino acids: CANTTGTYNEKLFF.

As to this clone: Distinct nucleotide sequences in the sample also encode this CDR3. The gene calls are TRBV29-1 and TRBJ1-5, with a possible D match to TRBD1 (6 bases). Germline V gene data show CDR1 as SQVTM and CDR2 as ANQGSEA. The CDR3 has 12 residues. V lost 4 bases to trimming and J lost 4 bases, with 8 bases between them. The CDR3 DNA follows: TGCAGCGTTGGGGGGCCTAATCAGCCCCAGCATTTT. It specifies CSVGGPNQPQHF. The full variable domain, with the rest looked up from reference TRBV29-1 and TRBJ1-5, is SAVISQKPSRDICQRGTSLTIQCQVDSQVTMMFWYRQQPGQSLTLIATANQGSEATYESGFVIDKFPISRPNLTFSTLTVSNMSPEDSSIYLCSVGGPNQPQHFGDGTRLSIL.

The rearrangement links TRBV5-3 to TRBJ1-2, with TRBD1 as a possible D gene (5 bases). TRBV5-3 is annotated as an ORF whose role is uncertain. This CDR3 has 14 amino acids. V was cut by 1 base and J by 7 bases, with 14 bases left in between. The CDR3 nucleotides read TGTGCCAGAAGCTTGCTTCAAGGGGTACCTGGCTACACCTTC. It translates to CARSLLQGVPGYTF.

The V gene is TRBV29-1, the J gene TRBJ2-1; TRBD2 aligns across 10 bases. From germline, CDR1 is SQVTM and CDR2 ANQGSEA. V lost 7 bases to trimming and J lost 4 bases; unmatched junction nucleotides: 10. There are 15 residues in the CDR3. CDR3 protein: CSGAKLAGQYNEQFF. The CDR3 bases are TGCAGCGGTGCCAAACTAGCGGGGCAGTACAATGAGCAGTTCTTC.

J is TRBJ1-1 and V is TRBV2; 8 positions match TRBD1. The CDR3 is 13 residues long. J gave up 0 bases and V 8 bases, and 2 bases lay outside the gene matches. Looked up from germline, CDR1 is SNHLY and CDR2 is FYNNEI. The CDR3 DNA sequence: TGTGCCAGCGACAGGGGACTGAACACTGAAGCTTTCTTT. As protein: CASDRGLNTEAFF.

This clone was recorded once. The chain is built from TRBV2 and TRBJ1-1; D remains ambiguous. Germline values: CDR1 SNHLY, CDR2 FYNNEI. Trimming removed 0 bases from V and 5 bases from J, with 4 bases in between. This CDR3 has 12 residues. DNA of the CDR3: TGTGCCAGCAGTGAAGCTCGGACTGAAGCTTTCTTT. Its translation is CASSEARTEAFF.

The rearrangement links TRBV11-3 to TRBJ2-3, with D unresolved. CDR3 length: 13 residues. The V gene lost 3 bases and the J gene lost 1 base, with 5 bases spanning the gap. Per germline, CDR1 SGHNT and CDR2 YENEEA. The CDR3 here is CASSFQGTDTQYF. DNA for the CDR3: TGTGCCAGCAGCTTCCAAGGCACAGATACGCAGTATTTT.

This chain joins TRBV4-3 and TRBJ2-5; TRBD2 aligns across 8 bases. The germline CDR1 and CDR2 sequences are LGHNA and YSLEER. Trimming cost V 4 bases and J 3 bases; bases outside gene matches: 7. The CDR3 sequence is 15 residues long. Here the CDR3 DNA reads TGCGCCAGCAGCCTGTGGCGGGGGGTTGAAGAGACCCAGTACTTC. As protein: CASSLWRGVEETQYF.

The CDR3 reads CASSSAPTDTQYF. DNA for the CDR3: TGTGCCAGCAGCTCTGCCCCCACAGATACGCAGTATTTT. The chain links TRBV5-5 to TRBJ2-3; D is unresolved. This CDR3 comprises 13 residues. Germline-derived CDR1 and CDR2 are SGHKS and YYEKEE (reference sequence). V was trimmed by 3 bases and J by 2 bases, leaving 7 bases between them.

This sequence joins TRBV7-8 and TRBJ1-6; TRBD1 might be the D (5 bases). Deletions cut 3 bases from V and 8 bases from J, with 14 bases between. CDR3 length equals 15 residues. Germline CDR1 reads SGHVS; CDR2 reads FQNEAQ. The DNA for the CDR3 is TGTGCCAGCAGCTTTACCGGGACGGCTGATTCACCCCTCCACTTT. Translation gives CASSFTGTADSPLHF.